The rows below give T cell receptor beta chains drawn from one sample of a study of blood T cell repertoires in COVID-19. The assay was immunoSEQ multiplex PCR, and TCRdb's table has in-frame clones only and misses some. The profile shows 70,000 to 100,000 clones, approximately 80% of them singletons. Sequences were obtained from peripheral blood. All receptors come from a woman of 80 years or more with acute or convalescent COVID-19. CDR3s include the opening cysteine and the closing phenylalanine or tryptophan. The D gene is left open where the match is weak. Expanded clones are given a class, and other clones once, few, many or no size at all.

J gene: TRBJ2-7; clone size: NA; V gene: TRBV27; D gene: TRBD1; CDR3 protein: CASSSPQGQYSYEQYF; CDR3 DNA: TGTGCCAGCAGTTCCCCCCAGGGACAGTACTCCTACGAGCAGTACTTC
J gene: TRBJ1-4; clone size: NA; V gene: TRBV2; D gene: NA; CDR3 protein: CASSATGPATNEKLFF; CDR3 DNA: TGTGCCAGCAGTGCTACAGGGCCGGCAACTAATGAAAAACTGTTTTTT
J gene: TRBJ1-1; clone size: NA; V gene: TRBV19; D gene: TRBD1; CDR3 protein: CASSIEGTGFRNTEAFF; CDR3 DNA: TGTGCCAGTAGTATTGAAGGGACAGGGTTTCGGAACACTGAAGCTTTCTTT
J gene: TRBJ2-5; clone size: NA; V gene: TRBV3-1/TRBV3-2; D gene: TRBD2; CDR3 protein: CASSQDLAGLKTQYF; CDR3 DNA: TGTGCCAGCAGCCAAGATCTAGCGGGGTTGAAGACCCAGTACTTC
J gene: TRBJ1-6; clone size: NA; V gene: TRBV3-1/TRBV3-2; D gene: NA; CDR3 protein: CASSIWRGSPLHF; CDR3 DNA: TGTGCCAGCTCGATTTGGAGGGGTTCACCCCTCCACTTT
J gene: TRBJ2-7; clone size: NA; V gene: TRBV9; D gene: TRBD1; CDR3 protein: CASSASDGRQGYEQYF; CDR3 DNA: TGTGCCAGCAGCGCTTCTGACGGGCGACAGGGGTACGAGCAGTACTTC
J gene: TRBJ2-3; clone size: NA; V gene: TRBV6-6; D gene: TRBD2; CDR3 protein: CASSRTSGGAFSDTQYF; CDR3 DNA: TGTGCCAGCAGTCGAACTAGCGGGGGGGCTTTCTCAGATACGCAGTATTTT
J gene: TRBJ2-7; clone size: NA; V gene: TRBV18; D gene: NA; CDR3 protein: CASSPPDSYEQYF; CDR3 DNA: TGTGCCAGCTCACCACCCGACAGCTACGAGCAGTACTTC
J gene: TRBJ2-7; clone size: NA; V gene: TRBV27; D gene: NA; CDR3 protein: CASSTRQAYEQYF; CDR3 DNA: TGTGCCAGCAGTACAAGACAGGCCTACGAGCAGTACTTC
J gene: TRBJ1-2; clone size: NA; V gene: TRBV5-4; D gene: NA; CDR3 protein: CASRGGLGVYGYTF; CDR3 DNA: TGTGCCAGCAGGGGGGGGTTAGGGGTTTATGGCTACACCTTC
J gene: TRBJ2-7; clone size: few; V gene: TRBV4-1; D gene: TRBD1; CDR3 protein: CASSQASGQGVYEQYF; CDR3 DNA: TGCGCCAGCAGCCAGGCCTCGGGACAGGGTGTCTACGAGCAGTACTTC
J gene: TRBJ2-3; clone size: NA; V gene: TRBV7-2; D gene: NA; CDR3 protein: CASSPYTDTQYF; CDR3 DNA: TGTGCCAGCAGCCCCTACACAGATACGCAGTATTTT
J gene: TRBJ2-7; clone size: NA; V gene: TRBV10-3; D gene: NA; CDR3 protein: CAISDMGAIQF; CDR3 DNA: TGTGCCATCAGTGATATGGGGGCTATCCAGTTC
J gene: TRBJ1-6; clone size: few; V gene: TRBV7-3; D gene: TRBD1; CDR3 protein: CASGQTGLNSPLHF; CDR3 DNA: TGTGCCAGCGGGCAGACAGGGCTAAATTCACCCCTCCACTTT
J gene: TRBJ2-5; clone size: once; V gene: TRBV28; D gene: TRBD1; CDR3 protein: CASSSPGTAEETQYF; CDR3 DNA: TGTGCCAGCAGTTCGCCCGGGACAGCCGAAGAGACCCAGTACTTC
J gene: TRBJ2-7; clone size: NA; V gene: TRBV2; D gene: NA; CDR3 protein: CASRGSPHF; CDR3 DNA: TGTGCCAGCCGAGGAAGTCCCCACTTC
J gene: TRBJ1-1; clone size: few; V gene: TRBV6-5; D gene: TRBD1; CDR3 protein: CASTPRTGNTEAFF; CDR3 DNA: TGTGCCAGCACACCACGGACAGGGAACACTGAAGCTTTCTTT
J gene: TRBJ2-7; clone size: NA; V gene: TRBV7-8; D gene: TRBD1; CDR3 protein: CASSVPGQGQYF; CDR3 DNA: TGTGCCAGCAGCGTTCCGGGACAGGGTCAGTACTTC
J gene: TRBJ1-1; clone size: NA; V gene: TRBV6-5; D gene: NA; CDR3 protein: CASSYSLGPTEAFF; CDR3 DNA: TGTGCCAGCAGTTACTCCCTGGGGCCCACTGAAGCTTTCTTT
J gene: TRBJ2-7; clone size: NA; V gene: TRBV12-3/TRBV12-4; D gene: NA; CDR3 protein: CASSAGREQYF; CDR3 DNA: TGTGCCAGCTCTGCAGGCCGCGAGCAGTACTTC
J gene: TRBJ2-2; clone size: NA; V gene: TRBV27; D gene: NA; CDR3 protein: CASSLTRLDGTGELFF; CDR3 DNA: TGTGCCAGCAGTTTAACCCGACTGGATGGCACCGGGGAGCTGTTTTTT
J gene: TRBJ1-5; clone size: NA; V gene: TRBV6-5; D gene: NA; CDR3 protein: CASRSQGTSNQPQHF; CDR3 DNA: TGTGCCAGCAGATCACAGGGAACAAGCAATCAGCCCCAGCATTTT
J gene: TRBJ2-5; clone size: NA; V gene: TRBV3-1/TRBV3-2; D gene: TRBD2; CDR3 protein: CASSQFVGLAGAQYF; CDR3 DNA: TGTGCCAGCAGCCAATTTGTGGGACTAGCGGGGGCCCAGTACTTC
J gene: TRBJ2-5; clone size: NA; V gene: TRBV9; D gene: NA; CDR3 protein: CASSVGRASALQETQYF; CDR3 DNA: TGTGCCAGCAGCGTAGGAAGGGCTAGCGCCCTCCAAGAGACCCAGTACTTC
J gene: TRBJ2-5; clone size: NA; V gene: TRBV6-5; D gene: NA; CDR3 protein: CASTTTLQGRETQYF; CDR3 DNA: TGTGCCAGCACCACCACTTTGCAGGGTAGAGAGACCCAGTACTTC
J gene: TRBJ1-2; clone size: NA; V gene: TRBV18; D gene: NA; CDR3 protein: CASSPGGGNYGYTF; CDR3 DNA: TGTGCCAGCTCACCAGGGGGCGGTAACTATGGCTACACCTTC
J gene: TRBJ2-5; clone size: NA; V gene: TRBV10-3; D gene: NA; CDR3 protein: CAISESNMQGQETQYF; CDR3 DNA: TGTGCCATCAGTGAGTCGAATATGCAGGGACAAGAGACCCAGTACTTC
J gene: TRBJ2-2; clone size: NA; V gene: TRBV2; D gene: TRBD1; CDR3 protein: CASSGGTGENTGELFF; CDR3 DNA: TGTGCCAGCAGTGGGGGGACAGGGGAAAACACCGGGGAGCTGTTTTTT
J gene: TRBJ2-7; clone size: NA; V gene: TRBV30; D gene: NA; CDR3 protein: CAWSTGQFTYEQYF; CDR3 DNA: TGTGCCTGGAGCACCGGACAGTTTACCTACGAGCAGTACTTC
J gene: TRBJ1-5; clone size: NA; V gene: TRBV19; D gene: NA; CDR3 protein: CASSMVAGNSNQPQHF; CDR3 DNA: TGTGCCAGTAGTATGGTGGCGGGCAATAGCAATCAGCCCCAGCATTTT
J gene: TRBJ2-3; clone size: NA; V gene: TRBV19; D gene: NA; CDR3 protein: CASTLQGGGVIDTQYF; CDR3 DNA: TGTGCCAGTACCCTTCAGGGGGGCGGGGTAATAGATACGCAGTATTTT
J gene: TRBJ1-2; clone size: NA; V gene: TRBV27; D gene: TRBD1; CDR3 protein: CASRMTGGFYGYTF; CDR3 DNA: TGTGCCAGCAGAATGACAGGGGGCTTCTATGGCTACACCTTC
J gene: TRBJ1-2; clone size: NA; V gene: TRBV6-5; D gene: NA; CDR3 protein: CASSYVRGNHYGYTF; CDR3 DNA: TGTGCCAGCAGTTACGTTAGGGGGAATCACTATGGCTACACCTTC
J gene: TRBJ1-2; clone size: NA; V gene: TRBV30; D gene: NA; CDR3 protein: CAWREDFNYGYTF; CDR3 DNA: TGTGCCTGGAGAGAAGACTTTAACTATGGCTACACCTTC
J gene: TRBJ2-2; clone size: NA; V gene: TRBV4-2; D gene: NA; CDR3 protein: CASSQDGDWPNTGELFF; CDR3 DNA: TGTGCCAGCAGCCAAGATGGTGACTGGCCGAACACCGGGGAGCTGTTTTTT
J gene: TRBJ2-3; clone size: NA; V gene: TRBV11-2; D gene: TRBD2; CDR3 protein: CATMGAASGWTLDTQYF; CDR3 DNA: TGTGCCACAATGGGGGCGGCTAGCGGGTGGACCCTAGATACGCAGTATTTT
J gene: TRBJ1-5; clone size: NA; V gene: TRBV27; D gene: NA; CDR3 protein: CASSYRDNQPQHF; CDR3 DNA: TGTGCCAGCAGTTACAGGGACAATCAGCCCCAGCATTTT
J gene: TRBJ1-1; clone size: NA; V gene: TRBV3-1/TRBV3-2; D gene: NA; CDR3 protein: CASSHPIGRNTEAFF; CDR3 DNA: TGTGCCAGCAGCCACCCTATAGGGAGGAACACTGAAGCTTTCTTT
J gene: TRBJ1-5; clone size: NA; V gene: TRBV19; D gene: TRBD1; CDR3 protein: CASTYGTGGDQPQHF; CDR3 DNA: TGTGCCAGTACCTACGGGACAGGGGGAGATCAGCCCCAGCATTTT
J gene: TRBJ1-4; clone size: NA; V gene: TRBV30; D gene: NA; CDR3 protein: CAWSGLGASNEKLFF; CDR3 DNA: TGTGCCTGGAGTGGGCTAGGGGCTTCTAATGAAAAACTGTTTTTT
J gene: TRBJ2-7; clone size: NA; V gene: TRBV6-5; D gene: NA; CDR3 protein: CASSLENRGGHEQYF; CDR3 DNA: TGTGCCAGCAGCCTAGAAAACAGGGGAGGCCACGAGCAGTACTTC
J gene: TRBJ2-5; clone size: once; V gene: TRBV10-1; D gene: TRBD1; CDR3 protein: CASSESGTGQETQYF; CDR3 DNA: TGCGCCAGCAGTGAGTCGGGGACAGGCCAAGAGACCCAGTACTTC
J gene: TRBJ2-1; clone size: NA; V gene: TRBV11-2; D gene: NA; CDR3 protein: CASSFVGGVDEQFF; CDR3 DNA: TGTGCCAGCAGCTTTGTTGGAGGGGTCGATGAGCAGTTCTTC
J gene: TRBJ1-6; clone size: few; V gene: TRBV3-1/TRBV3-2; D gene: NA; CDR3 protein: CASQKTPPGVSSYNSPLHF; CDR3 DNA: TGTGCCAGCCAAAAGACCCCGCCGGGTGTGAGCTCCTATAATTCACCCCTCCACTTT
J gene: TRBJ1-6; clone size: few; V gene: TRBV7-2; D gene: TRBD1; CDR3 protein: CAITGQTNSPLHF; CDR3 DNA: TGTGCCATAACGGGACAGACAAATTCACCCCTCCACTTT
J gene: TRBJ1-2; clone size: NA; V gene: TRBV7-2; D gene: TRBD1; CDR3 protein: CASSFGGTGGMYGYTF; CDR3 DNA: TGTGCCAGCAGCTTTGGGGGAACAGGGGGAATGTATGGCTACACCTTC
J gene: TRBJ1-2; clone size: NA; V gene: TRBV4-1; D gene: NA; CDR3 protein: CASSPAGLNYGYTF; CDR3 DNA: TGCGCCAGCAGCCCGGCAGGGCTCAACTATGGCTACACCTTC
J gene: TRBJ2-3; clone size: NA; V gene: TRBV5-1; D gene: TRBD1; CDR3 protein: CASSLETGQGTDTQYF; CDR3 DNA: TGCGCCAGCAGCTTGGAAACGGGACAGGGGACAGATACGCAGTATTTT
J gene: TRBJ2-4; clone size: NA; V gene: TRBV12-3/TRBV12-4; D gene: NA; CDR3 protein: CASSSGGNIQYF; CDR3 DNA: TGTGCCAGCAGTTCCGGGGGAAACATTCAGTACTTC
J gene: TRBJ1-2; clone size: once; V gene: TRBV14; D gene: NA; CDR3 protein: CASSHPRGGYTF; CDR3 DNA: TGTGCCAGCAGCCACCCCCGGGGTGGCTACACCTTC
J gene: TRBJ2-1; clone size: few; V gene: TRBV4-3; D gene: NA; CDR3 protein: CASSPHGSSTNEQFF; CDR3 DNA: TGCGCCAGCAGCCCCCACGGGTCTAGCACCAATGAGCAGTTCTTC
J gene: TRBJ2-2; clone size: NA; V gene: TRBV30; D gene: NA; CDR3 protein: CAWKSTQTGSGELFF; CDR3 DNA: TGTGCCTGGAAGAGTACCCAAACCGGGTCCGGGGAGCTGTTTTTT
J gene: TRBJ1-2; clone size: NA; V gene: TRBV18; D gene: TRBD1; CDR3 protein: CASSPRPPGQSNYGYTF; CDR3 DNA: TGTGCCAGCTCACCCCGGCCACCGGGACAGTCTAACTATGGCTACACCTTC